This TCR beta chain is from a study of cytotoxic CD8 clonotypes in ibrutinib-treated CLL. The data were produced by immunoSEQ multiplex PCR, yet TCRdb's version contains in-frame clones alone and is incomplete. In the table there are around 140,000 clones, approximately 80% of which are singletons. This clone appeared a few times. The antigen remains undetermined. Findings and limits, study-wide: Sampling of sustained-remission and progressing patients occurred at differing times.

Germline CDR1 and CDR2: MNHNS and SASEGT. Germline trimming cut 3 bases from V and 8 bases from J; bases unmatched to any gene: 10. CDR3 length: 16 amino acids. The sequence derives from a human donor with chronic lymphocytic leukemia. The chain combines TRBV6-1 with TRBJ1-4, with 9 nucleotides matching TRBD1. The sample consisted of PBMCs, taken after 12 months of ibrutinib treatment. The CDR3 sequence is CASSDQTGGSGEKLFF. DNA of the CDR3: TGTGCCAGCAGTGACCAAACAGGGGGCAGCGGGGAAAAACTGTTTTTT.